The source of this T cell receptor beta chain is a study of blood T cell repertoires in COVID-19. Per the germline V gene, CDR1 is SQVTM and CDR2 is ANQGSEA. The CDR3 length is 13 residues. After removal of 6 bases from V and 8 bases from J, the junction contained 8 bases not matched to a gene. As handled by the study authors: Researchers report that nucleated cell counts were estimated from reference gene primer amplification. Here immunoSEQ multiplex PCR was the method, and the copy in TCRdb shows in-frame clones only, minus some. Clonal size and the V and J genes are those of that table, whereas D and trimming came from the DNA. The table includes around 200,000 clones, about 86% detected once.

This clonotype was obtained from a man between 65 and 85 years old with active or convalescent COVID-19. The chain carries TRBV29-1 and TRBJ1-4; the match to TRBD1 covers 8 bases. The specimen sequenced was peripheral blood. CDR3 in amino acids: CSVGRDRTEKLFF. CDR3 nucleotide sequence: TGCAGCGTAGGGAGGGACAGGACCGAAAAACTGTTTTTT.